The clone carrying this T cell receptor (beta chain) has only a few counts. Its antigen is undetermined. The data stem from a study of response to subunit inactivated influenza vaccine. With 2 bases removed from V and 1 base from J, the gap between germline ends came to 9 bases. The CDR3 extends over 15 amino acids. Germline V CDR1 and CDR2: MNHEY, SMNVEV (reference sequence). TCRdb processed the RT-PCR reads anew with MiXCR; each CDR3 protein has one entry. The sample yields about 240,000 distinct CDR3 sequences, 12% seen once. Notes on the study in general: New T cells are recruited in small numbers by each seasonal influenza vaccination, according to the authors' suggestion.

Material: non-naive T cells sorted from PBMCs, obtained less than 15 days before vaccination. The receptor was derived from a man aged 45-65 years who received an inactivated influenza vaccine. V and J are TRBV27 and TRBJ2-1; D might be TRBD1 (5 bases). CDR3 DNA: TGTGCCAGCAGTTTAGACAGATTGTCCTACAATGAGCAGTTCTTC. Its translation is CASSLDRLSYNEQFF.